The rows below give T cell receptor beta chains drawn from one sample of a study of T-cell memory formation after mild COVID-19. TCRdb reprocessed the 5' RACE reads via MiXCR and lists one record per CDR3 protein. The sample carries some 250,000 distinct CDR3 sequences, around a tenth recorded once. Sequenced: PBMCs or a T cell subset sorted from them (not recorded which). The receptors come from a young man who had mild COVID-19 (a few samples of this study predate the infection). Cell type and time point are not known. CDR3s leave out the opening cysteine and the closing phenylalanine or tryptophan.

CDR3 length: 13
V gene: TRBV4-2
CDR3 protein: ASSRETGTPYEQY

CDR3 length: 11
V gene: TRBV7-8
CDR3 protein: ASRGLDYETQY

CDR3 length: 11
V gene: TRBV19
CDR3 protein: ASSTGEDYGYT

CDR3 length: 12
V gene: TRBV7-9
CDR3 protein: ASSSTGPGYEQY

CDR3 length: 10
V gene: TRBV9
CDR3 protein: ASSPPPGELF

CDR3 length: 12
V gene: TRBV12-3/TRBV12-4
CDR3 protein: ASSRTAEGSPLH

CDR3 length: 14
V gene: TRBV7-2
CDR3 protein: ASSQTSGGATDTQY

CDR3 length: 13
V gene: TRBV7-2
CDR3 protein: ATGPGTVSTDTQY

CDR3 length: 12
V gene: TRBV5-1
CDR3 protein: ASSPRGLRPEQY

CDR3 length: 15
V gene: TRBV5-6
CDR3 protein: ASSLQGSLSSYNEQF

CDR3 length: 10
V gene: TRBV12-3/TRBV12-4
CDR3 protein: ASRRRDQPQH

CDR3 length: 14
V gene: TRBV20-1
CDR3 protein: SARYSGGVSTDTQY

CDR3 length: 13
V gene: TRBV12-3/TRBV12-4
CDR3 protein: ASPLGAGTGGPQY

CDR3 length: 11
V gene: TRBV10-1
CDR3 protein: ASSESLAGEQF

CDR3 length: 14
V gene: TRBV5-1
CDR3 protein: ASSLSGTGYQETQY

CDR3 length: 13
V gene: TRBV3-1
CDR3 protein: ASSRETGRNEKLF

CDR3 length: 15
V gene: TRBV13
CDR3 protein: ASSLGLFGARDDIQY

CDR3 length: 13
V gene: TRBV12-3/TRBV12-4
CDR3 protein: ASRVGGYSNQPQH

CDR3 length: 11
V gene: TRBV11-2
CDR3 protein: ASSLVPRGQAF

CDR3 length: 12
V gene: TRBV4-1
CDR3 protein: ASSQETGNTEAF

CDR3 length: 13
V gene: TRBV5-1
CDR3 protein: ASSLAPPNTDTQY

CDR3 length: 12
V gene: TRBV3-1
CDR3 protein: ASSQVSGNTEAF

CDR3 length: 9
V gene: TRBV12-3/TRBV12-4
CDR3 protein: ASSHGDKQY

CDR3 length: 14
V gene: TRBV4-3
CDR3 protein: ASSQDPSGTGNTIY

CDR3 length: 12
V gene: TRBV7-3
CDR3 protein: ASSKRDRLSPLH

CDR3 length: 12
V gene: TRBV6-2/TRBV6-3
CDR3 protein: ASTYQAGYTEAF

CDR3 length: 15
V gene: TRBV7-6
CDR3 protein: ASSLVRSGFSTDTQY

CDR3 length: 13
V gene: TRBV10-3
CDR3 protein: AISGTGQSNEKLF

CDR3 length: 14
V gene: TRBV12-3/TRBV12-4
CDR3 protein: ASRPTGGGLLIEQF

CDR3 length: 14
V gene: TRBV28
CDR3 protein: ASSVAGQGAWETQY

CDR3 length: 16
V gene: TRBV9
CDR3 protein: ASSPLLSGGSAYNEQF

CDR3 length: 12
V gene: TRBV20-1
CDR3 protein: SARPVTSAYEQY

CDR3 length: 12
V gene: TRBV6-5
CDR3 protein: ASSYFLGALEAF

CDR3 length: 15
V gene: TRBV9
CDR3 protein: ASSFRKTDPNTGELF

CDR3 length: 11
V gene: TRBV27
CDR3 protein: ASSLYGRGAQF

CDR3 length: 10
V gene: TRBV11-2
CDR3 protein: ASRPVGDTQY

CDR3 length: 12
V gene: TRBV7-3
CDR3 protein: ASSRTGGNTEAF

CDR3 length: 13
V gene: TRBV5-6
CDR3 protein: ASRLLMGSFYEQY

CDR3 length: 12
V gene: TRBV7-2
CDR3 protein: ASSPPIPGYGYT

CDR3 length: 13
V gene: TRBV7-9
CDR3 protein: ASSLGQGSFYGYT

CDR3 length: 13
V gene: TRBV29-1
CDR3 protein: SVEDLPAGDNEQF

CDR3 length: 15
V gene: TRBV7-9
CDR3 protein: ASSPRTGQGNTGELF

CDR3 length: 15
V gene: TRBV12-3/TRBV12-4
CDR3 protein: ASSLLYGTSSYNEQF

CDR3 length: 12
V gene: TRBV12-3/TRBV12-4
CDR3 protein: ASSPVSAADTQY

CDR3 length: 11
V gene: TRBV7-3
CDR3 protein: ASSLTIGREVF

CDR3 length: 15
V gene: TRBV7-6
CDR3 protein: ASSSGQGTSSFNIQY

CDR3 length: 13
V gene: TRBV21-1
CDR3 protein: ASSSTGRGQETQY

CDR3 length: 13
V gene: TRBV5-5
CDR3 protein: ASERTSAEKYEQY

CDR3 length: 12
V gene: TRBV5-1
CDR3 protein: ASSLDKSNSPLH

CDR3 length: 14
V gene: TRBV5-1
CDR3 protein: ASSGGLAGAYNEQF

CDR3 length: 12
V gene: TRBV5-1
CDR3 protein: ASSFRDRTDTQY

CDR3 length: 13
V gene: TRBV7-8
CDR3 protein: ASSLAGTGAQEQY

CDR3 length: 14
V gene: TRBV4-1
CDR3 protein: ASSQPLQGEGGELF

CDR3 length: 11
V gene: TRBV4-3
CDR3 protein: ASRRTGNTEAF

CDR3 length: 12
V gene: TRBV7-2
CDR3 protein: ASSSGTGYYGYT

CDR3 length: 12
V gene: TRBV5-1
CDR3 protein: ASSAVAGPDTQY